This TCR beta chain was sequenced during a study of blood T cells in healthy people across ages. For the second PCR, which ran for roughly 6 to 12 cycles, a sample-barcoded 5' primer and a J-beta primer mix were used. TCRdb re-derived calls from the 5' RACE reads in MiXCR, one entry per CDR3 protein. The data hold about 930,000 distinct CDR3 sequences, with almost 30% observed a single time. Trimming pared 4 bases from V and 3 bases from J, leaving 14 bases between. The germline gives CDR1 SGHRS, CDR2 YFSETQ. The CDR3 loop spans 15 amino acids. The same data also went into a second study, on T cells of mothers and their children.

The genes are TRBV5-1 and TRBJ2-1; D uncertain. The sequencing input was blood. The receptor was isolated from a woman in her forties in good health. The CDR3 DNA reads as TGCGCCAGCAGCACACCACGCCTAGGCTACAATGAGCAGTTCTTC. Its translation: CASSTPRLGYNEQFF.